The 30 T cell receptor beta chains below come from one sample, sequenced in a study of T cells in Graves' hyperthyroidism and ophthalmopathy. RNA transcripts gave rise to amplified TCR beta CDR3 regions. TCR CDR3 underwent first-round RT-PCR with the HTBI primer set. From the multiplex PCR reads, TCRdb called clonotypes with MiXCR, one entry per CDR3 protein. The data show 250,000 to 300,000 distinct CDR3 sequences, roughly 15% seen once. The sample consisted of blood. The receptors derive from a woman between 40 and 55 years old with Graves' hyperthyroidism that later progressed to Graves' ophthalmopathy.

This clonotype has at least ten counts. This chain connects TRBV28 to TRBJ2-7; 13 bases map to TRBD2. CDR3 size: 16 residues. V lost 6 bases to trimming and J lost 1 base; unmatched junction nucleotides: 6. Germline CDR1 is MDHEN and CDR2 is SYDVKM. The CDR3 sequence is CASSRTSGSKSYEQYF. The CDR3 DNA reads TGTGCCAGCAGCAGGACTAGCGGGAGCAAATCCTACGAGCAGTACTTC.

The V gene is TRBV4-1, the J gene TRBJ2-2, with 9 bases lining up with TRBD2. The CDR3 has 14 amino acids. Trimming removed 6 bases from V and 6 bases from J; junction bases left unmatched: 5. Germline V CDR1 and CDR2: MGHRA, YSYEKL. CDR3 protein: CASRREGGAGELFF. The DNA for the CDR3 is TGCGCCAGCAGGCGGGAGGGCGGGGCCGGGGAGCTGTTTTTT.

Concerning this clonotype itself: This may come from a read error, since a much larger clone is one base off. The rearrangement joins TRBV27 to TRBJ2-1; tentatively, D is TRBD1 (5 bases). Germline assignment: CDR1 MNHEY and CDR2 SMNVEV (reference sequence). This CDR3 comprises 12 residues. Trimming cost V 4 bases and J 11 bases, with 12 bases left between them. The DNA for the CDR3 is TGTGCCAGCAGTTGGTGGGGCGGTCAGCAGTTCTTC. The encoded protein is CASSWWGGQQFF.

This clonotype was seen many times. The chain has TRBV18 and TRBJ1-1; no definite D call. The CDR3 has 13 residues. Germline V CDR1 and CDR2: KGHSH, LQKENI. The V end lost 4 bases, the J end lost 1 base, and 7 bases lay between the germline ends. CDR3 coding DNA: TGTGCCAGCTCACGGGCGGCGAACACTGAAGCTTTCTTT. The encoded protein is CASSRAANTEAFF.

V usage is TRBV19 and J usage is TRBJ2-6, with D hard to call. The length of the CDR3 is 14 residues. V lost 3 bases and J lost 0, with 3 bases in between. The germline V gene has CDR1 LNHDA and CDR2 SQIVND (reference sequence). The CDR3 loop reads CASSMTSGANVLTF. DNA for the CDR3: TGTGCCAGTAGTATGACCTCTGGGGCCAACGTCCTGACTTTC.

This chain links TRBV4-1 with TRBJ1-1; 7 bases are a match to TRBD1. The trim removed 1 base at V and 4 bases at J, leaving 15 bases unmatched. The CDR3 totals 18 residues. Per germline, CDR1 MGHRA and CDR2 YSYEKL. CDR3 in amino acids: CASSQAGLKGAGSTEAFF. The CDR3, as DNA: TGCGCCAGCAGCCAAGCGGGACTTAAGGGGGCTGGGAGCACTGAAGCTTTCTTT.

This clonotype was counted at least ten times. V is TRBV18 and J is TRBJ1-5; maybe TRBD1 (5 bases). Trimming cost V 0 bases and J 2 bases, with 14 bases left between them. The germline V gene has CDR1 KGHSH and CDR2 LQKENI. This CDR3 is 17 amino acids long. The CDR3 here is CASSPPPGGTGNQPQHF. The CDR3 bases are TGTGCCAGCTCACCACCCCCGGGGGGTACTGGCAATCAGCCCCAGCATTTT.

The chain links TRBV4-1 to TRBJ2-4, with D perhaps given as TRBD1 or TRBD2 (5 bases each). The ends were cut back, 3 bases at V and 1 base at J, with 13 bases in the middle. Germline CDR1 MGHRA, CDR2 YSYEKL. There are 16 residues in the CDR3. The CDR3 DNA reads TGCGCCAGCAGCCACCGCCTCCGGGACGCCAAAAACATTCAGTACTTC. Amino acid sequence: CASSHRLRDAKNIQYF.

Concerning this clonotype: A much larger clonotype is one base distant, so this may be a read error. The rearrangement joins TRBV24-1 to TRBJ2-1; D is ambiguous. Trimming took 5 bases from V and 4 from J, leaving 11 bases between them. The CDR3 sequence is 14 residues long. In germline, CDR1 is KGHDR, CDR2 SFDVKD. The CDR3 bases are TGTGCCACCAGTGTCTCGGGTCGTTACAATGAGCAGTTCTTC. Translation: CATSVSGRYNEQFF.

This clonotype was seen repeatedly, ten times or more. The chain links TRBV7-9 to TRBJ2-1; the match to TRBD2 covers 9 bases. The ends lost 5 bases at V and 4 bases at J; junction bases unmatched: 12. The V gene's germline CDR1 is SEHNR and CDR2 FQNEAQ (reference sequence). This CDR3 comprises 17 residues. DNA of the CDR3: TGTGCCAGCAGCACAAGGACTAGCGCGAGCTTATACAATGAGCAGTTCTTC. Amino acids: CASSTRTSASLYNEQFF.

There are many counts of this clonotype. The chain joins TRBV12-3 or TRBV12-4 to TRBJ2-5; the D gene is possibly TRBD2 (5 bases). Trimming pared 0 bases from V and 4 bases from J, leaving 6 bases between. The CDR3 is 13 residues long. CDR3 DNA sequence: TGTGCCAGCAGTTTAGCGGGAGTAGAGACCCAGTACTTC. Amino acids: CASSLAGVETQYF.

This clonotype was detected ten times or more. The chain joins TRBV12-3 or TRBV12-4 to TRBJ1-1; D remains ambiguous. The V gene lost 2 bases and the J gene lost 3 bases, with 4 bases spanning the gap. The CDR3 covers 12 residues. The CDR3 reads CASSLMDTEAFF. As DNA, the CDR3 is TGTGCCAGCAGTTTAATGGACACTGAAGCTTTCTTT.

There are many counts of this clonotype. J is TRBJ2-1 and V is TRBV3-1; the D gene could be TRBD1 or TRBD2 (5 bases each). Trimming removed 7 bases at V and 6 bases at J, with 16 bases between. The germline V gene encodes CDR1 LGHDT and CDR2 YNNKEL (reference sequence). This CDR3 has 14 residues. CDR3 coding DNA: TGTGCCAGCACCATCCAACCTGGGGGCAATGAGCAGTTCTTC. As protein: CASTIQPGGNEQFF.

This clonotype was seen many times. The J gene is TRBJ2-2, the V gene TRBV7-8, with D perhaps matching TRBD2 (5 bases). Germline loops: CDR1 SGHVS, CDR2 FQNEAQ. Trimming shortened V by 2 bases and J by 2 bases, and 9 bases separated the two germline ends. This CDR3 region has 15 residues. This chain's CDR3 is CASSLRSVNTGELFF. The CDR3 nucleotides are TGTGCCAGCAGCTTACGTAGCGTTAACACCGGGGAGCTGTTTTTT.

This clonotype occurred many times. V gene TRBV6-2 or TRBV6-3 combines with J gene TRBJ2-7; D not resolved. The CDR3 contains 11 residues. Germline-derived CDR1 and CDR2 are MNHEY and SVGEGT. Trimming took 8 bases from V and 10 from J, leaving 15 bases between them. CDR3 DNA: TGTGCCAGCGGTTCCCCCGGTTATCAGTACTTC. Its protein product is CASGSPGYQYF.

This clonotype occurred a few times. The chain joins TRBV7-6 to TRBJ2-1, with 7 bases lining up with TRBD1. V dropped 4 bases and J dropped 8; count of bases not matched to a gene: 11. Germline-derived CDR1 and CDR2 are SGHVS and FNYEAQ. The CDR3 is 15 amino acids. CDR3 DNA: TGTGCCAGCAGCTCTAGACAGGGACCCAGGGATGAGCAGTTCTTC. It yields the protein CASSSRQGPRDEQFF.

This clonotype occurred many times. V and J are TRBV6-6 and TRBJ2-7, with 10 bases aligning to TRBD2. Looked up from germline, CDR1 is MNHNY and CDR2 is SVGAGI (reference sequence). The trim removed 0 bases at V and 3 bases at J, leaving 5 bases unmatched. The CDR3 extends over 16 amino acids. CDR3 nucleotide sequence: TGTGCCAGCAGTTACTCCCTACTAGCGGGGTTCTACGAGCAGTACTTC. The encoded protein is CASSYSLLAGFYEQYF.

This clonotype was counted only a few times. The chain is built from TRBV7-9 and TRBJ2-7, with 12 bases matching TRBD2. Unmatched junction bases numbered 12, after V lost 4 bases and J lost 2 bases. Germline lookup yields CDR1 SEHNR and CDR2 FQNEAQ (reference sequence). The CDR3 has 18 residues. The CDR3 DNA reads TGTGCCAGCAGCTCCACAGTGACTAGCGGGAGTTTCCCCTACGAGCAGTACTTC. Translated, it gives CASSSTVTSGSFPYEQYF. Complete variable domain (other parts from reference TRBV7-9 and TRBJ2-7): DTGVSQNPRHKITKRGQNVTFRCDPISEHNRLYWYRQTLGQGPEFLTYFQNEAQLEKSRLLSDRFSAERPKGSFSTLEIQRTEQGDSAMYLCASSSTVTSGSFPYEQYFGPGTRLTVT.

This clonotype was counted many times. This chain links TRBV28 with TRBJ1-6; D unclear. This CDR3 region has 15 residues. Looked up from germline, CDR1 is MDHEN and CDR2 is SYDVKM. Between the trimmed V and J ends, which lost 5 bases and 7 bases, there was a span of 15 bases. The CDR3 coding sequence is TGTGCCAGCAGTCTGAGTGGGGTCGGGAATTCACCCCTCCACTTT. This gives the protein CASSLSGVGNSPLHF. Combining the CDR3 with reference TRBV28 and TRBJ1-6 gives the whole variable domain DVKVTQSSRYLVKRTGEKVFLECVQDMDHENMFWYRQDPGLGLRLIYFSYDVKMKEKGDIPEGYSVSREKKERFSLILESASTNQTSMYLCASSLSGVGNSPLHFGNGTRLTVT.

In this sample, this clonotype turned up many times. This chain connects TRBV12-3 or TRBV12-4 to TRBJ2-3; TRBD2 matches at 13 bases. J lost 0 bases, V lost 5 bases, and 5 bases had no gene match. CDR3 length: 17 residues. The CDR3 bases are TGTGCCAGCAGTCGACTAGCGGGAGGTTCTAGCACAGATACGCAGTATTTT. It encodes CASSRLAGGSSTDTQYF.

This clonotype showed up many times. This rearrangement joins TRBV24-1 to TRBJ2-1, with 7 bases fitting TRBD2. The CDR3 is 16 residues long. Germline V gives CDR1 KGHDR, CDR2 SFDVKD. V was clipped by 0 bases and J by 0 bases; unmatched bases: 1. CDR3 nucleotide sequence: TGTGCCACCAGTGATTTGGGCGGGAGCTCCTACAATGAGCAGTTCTTC. It specifies CATSDLGGSSYNEQFF.

This chain joins TRBV6-2 or TRBV6-3 and TRBJ2-1, with 10 nucleotides matching TRBD2. Germline V gene sequence: CDR1 MNHEY, CDR2 SVGEGT. With V trimmed by 4 bases and J by 5 bases, 5 bases remained unmatched. This CDR3 is built from 15 residues. CDR3 in DNA: TGTGCCAGCAGTTCTCGCCTAGCGGGGGACAATGAGCAGTTCTTC. This encodes CASSSRLAGDNEQFF.

This clonotype was recorded once. A much more abundant neighbour one base away suggests this may be a read error. V usage is TRBV19 and J usage is TRBJ2-7; 10 bases are shared with TRBD2. CDR3 length: 14 amino acids. CDR1 is LNHDA and CDR2 is SQIVND in the germline V gene (reference sequence). The J segment lost 3 bases and the V segment lost 3 bases, leaving 2 bases of the junction unmatched. The CDR3 nucleotides are TGTGCCAGTAGTATGGCTAGCGGGAGCTACGAGCAGTACTTC. Its protein product is CASSMASGSYEQYF.

This clonotype was seen many times. The J gene is TRBJ2-2, the V gene TRBV28; D call uncertain. V lost 8 bases and J 6 bases, leaving 19 bases between the germline ends. This CDR3 is built from 15 residues. Germline V CDR1 and CDR2: MDHEN, SYDVKM. The CDR3 is CASGRWVGVAGELFF. CDR3 nucleotide sequence: TGTGCCAGCGGCCGATGGGTTGGGGTAGCCGGGGAGCTGTTTTTT. Combining the CDR3 with reference TRBV28 and TRBJ2-2 gives the whole variable domain DVKVTQSSRYLVKRTGEKVFLECVQDMDHENMFWYRQDPGLGLRLIYFSYDVKMKEKGDIPEGYSVSREKKERFSLILESASTNQTSMYLCASGRWVGVAGELFFGEGSRLTVL.

Many counts were recorded for this clonotype. J is TRBJ2-4 and V is TRBV28, with 9 nucleotides matching TRBD1. This CDR3 is built from 21 residues. With 6 bases clipped from V and 1 base from J, the junction kept 22 bases outside the gene matches. Germline V CDR1 and CDR2: MDHEN, SYDVKM. In nucleotides, the CDR3 is TGTGCCAGCAGCGGGACAGGGTATTGGCGGGATCGGCTTTGGGCCAAAAACATTCAGTACTTC. It codes for CASSGTGYWRDRLWAKNIQYF.

The chain couples TRBV28 to TRBJ2-7, with a tentative D call TRBD2 (5 bases). The V end was cut by 6 bases, the J end by 7 bases, with 22 bases between. CDR1 is MDHEN and CDR2 is SYDVKM in the germline V gene. CDR3 size: 15 residues. Here the CDR3 DNA reads TGTGCCAGCAGCCCGGACTCGTTGCTCCTCAGGGAGCAGTACTTC. It is translated as CASSPDSLLLREQYF.

This clonotype was detected ten times or more. This sequence joins TRBV11-3 and TRBJ2-2, with D possibly being TRBD1 (6 bases). Germline assignment: CDR1 SGHNT and CDR2 YENEEA. The CDR3 loop spans 15 amino acids. Trimming removed 2 bases at V and 0 bases at J, with 7 bases between. CDR3 sequence: CASSLTGSNTGELFF. For the CDR3, the DNA is TGTGCCAGCAGCTTAACAGGGTCGAACACCGGGGAGCTGTTTTTT.

This clonotype showed up many times. The chain uses TRBV12-3 or TRBV12-4 and TRBJ2-1, with a weak D call TRBD1 (8 bases). Deletions cut 3 bases from V and 8 bases from J, with 20 bases between. CDR3 length: 16 amino acids. The CDR3 reads CASSLIGQGLIDEQFF. As DNA, the CDR3 is TGTGCCAGCAGTTTGATTGGACAGGGACTAATCGATGAGCAGTTCTTC.

The chain is built from TRBV2 and TRBJ2-7; 7 nucleotides align to TRBD2. The CDR3 is 15 amino acids. Germline loops: CDR1 SNHLY, CDR2 FYNNEI. After removal of 6 bases from V and 1 base from J, the junction contained 9 bases not matched to a gene. The CDR3 region is CASRRGISGSYEQYF. For the CDR3, the DNA is TGTGCCAGCAGGAGGGGTATTAGCGGGTCCTACGAGCAGTACTTC. Filled out from reference TRBV2 and TRBJ2-7, the complete variable domain reads EPEVTQTPSHQVTQMGQEVILRCVPISNHLYFYWYRQILGQKVEFLVSFYNNEISEKSEIFDDQFSVERPDGSNFTLKIRSTKLEDSAMYFCASRRGISGSYEQYFGPGTRLTVT.

V and J are TRBV4-1 and TRBJ2-1, with 13 bases fitting TRBD2. The junction had 11 bases not matched to a gene; V was cut back by 0 bases and J by 9 bases. This CDR3 is 18 amino acids long. Germline V gene data show CDR1 as MGHRA and CDR2 as YSYEKL. CDR3 residues: CASSQDTGLAGHLSEQFF. The CDR3 nucleotides are TGCGCCAGCAGCCAAGATACGGGACTAGCGGGGCACCTTAGTGAGCAGTTCTTC.